This T cell receptor beta chain was identified during a study of blood T cell repertoires in COVID-19. The overall study: The United States, Italy and Spain provided the acute and convalescent COVID-19 samples.

Original data processing: Scientists estimated how many nucleated cells there were by amplifying reference gene primers. Sequencing was performed with immunoSEQ multiplex PCR; in TCRdb, only in-frame clones are kept and a portion is missing. That table furnishes V, J and clone size, whereas the DNA furnished D and trimming. The sample holds fewer than 85,000 clones, 70% to 90% seen once. This clone was seen once. Trimming took 10 bases from V and 4 from J; bases not matched to a gene: 12. The length of the CDR3 is 15 residues. Germline lookup yields CDR1 MNHEY and CDR2 SVGAGI. The specimen sequenced was peripheral blood. This chain uses TRBV6-5 with TRBJ2-2; TRBD2 matches at 7 bases. This TCR derives from a man aged 60 to 75 with acute or convalescent COVID-19. CDR3 nucleotides: TGTGCCACCATACCGGGACTAACAACCACCGGGGAGCTGTTTTTT. Its translation: CATIPGLTTTGELFF.